This entry concerns a single T cell receptor beta chain. Antigen unknown. With a J-beta primer mix and a sample-barcoded 5' primer, a second PCR ran roughly 6 to 11 cycles. A 12-random-nucleotide template-switch adaptor tagged each cDNA molecule. One entry per CDR3 protein, called by TCRdb with MiXCR from the 5' RACE reads. The table records over 1.5 million distinct CDR3 sequences, 49% of them present only once. This entry is derived from a study of blood T cells in healthy people across ages. Study overall: Per two T cells, about one barcoded beta molecule was captured through template switching. Study findings and constraints: Aged donors had fewer naive CD4+ cells and lower diversity than long-lived donors. Per million T cells, TCR beta diversity dropped roughly linearly as age increased.

Trimming took 4 bases from V and 4 from J; bases not matched to a gene: 4. This CDR3 comprises 14 residues. In germline, CDR1 is PRHDT, CDR2 FYEKMQ (reference sequence). This rearrangement joins TRBV13 to TRBJ2-3; 8 bases line up with TRBD1. This TCR was recovered from a woman aged 40 to 49 in good health. The sequencing input was blood. The CDR3 is CASSWDRLPDTQYF. CDR3 nucleotides: TGTGCCAGCAGCTGGGACAGGCTTCCAGATACGCAGTATTTT.